The source of this T cell receptor (beta chain) is a study of blood T cell repertoires in COVID-19. At the level of the study: The United States, Italy and Spain provided the acute and convalescent COVID-19 samples. From T cells, B-cell-depleted T cells, or PBMCs came the material, which was cDNA or gDNA.

Per the original data handling: Estimated nucleated cell counts came from reference gene primer amplification. Assay used: immunoSEQ multiplex PCR; TCRdb lists only in-frame clones, some missing. The V and J calls and the clone size are those of that table, but D and trimming were determined from the DNA. Among over 140,000 clones listed, 75% to 85% were seen once. The germline V and J ends were trimmed by 5 bases and 10 bases, with 15 bases remaining between them. CDR1 and CDR2 (germline): SNHLY, FYNNEI. CDR3 length: 14 residues. Sequencing was done on a sample of peripheral blood. The chain combines TRBV2 with TRBJ1-6, with TRBD1 as a possible D gene (6 bases). This receptor was taken from a woman older than 75 with active or convalescent COVID-19. CDR3 DNA sequence: TGTGCCAGCAGTCGCGATACAGGGTTCTCACCCCTCCACTTT. This codes for CASSRDTGFSPLHF.